The 30 T cell receptor beta chains given below trace back to one sample, sequenced in a study of shared clonotypes between healthy human individuals (dated by TCRdb to 2020 to 2021). For the CD8 naive samples, CD45RO-negative cells were positively selected for CCR7, yielding a CD45RA+CCR7+ population from which TemRA cells were excluded. The method was the immunoSEQ multiplex PCR assay. The clones in this table, taken by TCRdb from immuneACCESS, are in-frame only. Not every clone is retained; where verified, under half of the shortfall comes from an unresolved V gene, and the cause of the rest is unknown. Across this sample there are nearly 2 million clones, with approximately 95% seen only once. The top ten clones comprise more than 0.9% of the sample. The sample comprised naive CD8+ T cells sorted from blood. The label giving this sample's cell subset or site can be read as: CD45RA+CCR7+. Every receptor here comes from a man between 18 and 35 years old in good health.

The CDR3 sequence is CASSLGTSGTLDNEQFF. The CDR3 DNA is TGTGCCAGCAGTCTTGGGACATCCGGGACGCTTGACAATGAGCAGTTCTTC. The gene calls are TRBV27 and TRBJ2-1, with D possibly TRBD1 on 6 matching bases. The ends were cut back, 5 bases at V and 5 bases at J, with 22 bases in the middle. The V gene's germline CDR1 is MNHEY and CDR2 SMNVEV (reference sequence). The CDR3 loop spans 17 amino acids.

The sample holds one count of this clone. Other DNA sequences from this sample encode an identical CDR3 as well. The chain combines TRBV5-1 with TRBJ2-5; D unresolved. CDR3 size: 14 residues. The germline V gene encodes CDR1 SGHRS and CDR2 YFSETQ. V gave up 0 bases and J gave up 1 base, with 7 bases separating them. The CDR3 protein is CASSLGWGQETQYF. CDR3 nucleotide sequence: TGCGCCAGCAGCTTGGGATGGGGCCAAGAGACCCAGTACTTC. The whole variable domain, remainder taken from reference TRBV5-1 and TRBJ2-5, is KAGVTQTPRYLIKTRGQQVTLSCSPISGHRSVSWYQQTPGQGLQFLFEYFSETQRNKGNFPGRFSGRQFSNSRSEMNVSTLELGDSALYLCASSLGWGQETQYFGPGTRLLVL.

CDR3 region: CASRPGPKTYEQYF. CDR3 coding DNA: TGTGCCAGCCGACCGGGACCGAAAACCTACGAGCAGTACTTC. The V and J genes are TRBV27 and TRBJ2-5; the D call may be TRBD1 or TRBD2 (5 bases each). The J call is doubtful: the DNA matches TRBJ2-7 better. Per germline, CDR1 MNHEY and CDR2 SMNVEV (reference sequence). The CDR3 sequence is 14 residues long.

The chain employs TRBV12-5 and TRBJ2-1, with 9 nucleotides matching TRBD1. Germline V gene sequence: CDR1 LGHNT, CDR2 FRNRAP. The CDR3 runs to 15 residues. Trimming removed 7 bases from V and 3 bases from J; junction bases left unmatched: 7. CDR3: CASELGQGSYNEQFF. The CDR3 DNA follows: TGTGCTAGTGAACTAGGACAGGGGAGCTACAATGAGCAGTTCTTC.

The chain employs TRBV19 and TRBJ2-7; D not resolved. The germline V and J ends were trimmed by 6 bases and 2 bases, with 14 bases remaining between them. This CDR3 is 14 amino acids long. Per the germline V gene, CDR1 is LNHDA and CDR2 is SQIVND (reference sequence). This CDR3 reads CASSDDSSPYEQYF. Here the CDR3 DNA reads TGTGCCAGTAGCGACGACTCGTCCCCCTACGAGCAGTACTTC.

The DNA of the CDR3 is TGTGCCAGCAGCTTAGTTGGCGGGCTAGACTACGAGCAGTACTTC. It translates to CASSLVGGLDYEQYF. The V and J genes are TRBV11-2 and TRBJ2-7; tentative D call: TRBD2 (5 bases). Trimming took off 1 base at V and 3 bases at J, with 13 bases between the two ends. The CDR3 loop spans 15 amino acids. Germline V CDR1 and CDR2: SGHAT, FQNNGV.

Comments on this clone: Its ends do not fully match the called genes, so a read error is possible. The J gene is TRBJ2-3, the V gene TRBV7-6, with 11 bases that match TRBD2. CDR1 and CDR2 from the germline V gene are SGHVS and FNYEAQ. The CDR3 loop spans 15 amino acids. The CDR3 DNA reads as TGTGCCAGCAGCGTAGCGGGGGGGCCGGGAGATACGCAGTATTTT. It specifies CASSVAGGPGDTQYF.

This rearrangement joins TRBV27 to TRBJ1-1; D gene uncertain. Between the trimmed V and J ends, which lost 5 bases and 1 base, there was a span of 20 bases. Germline CDR1 is MNHEY and CDR2 is SMNVEV (reference sequence). The CDR3 is 17 residues long. This CDR3 reads CASSPSSGLRRNTEAFF. For the CDR3, the DNA is TGTGCCAGCAGTCCCTCCAGCGGGCTTAGAAGGAACACTGAAGCTTTCTTT.

Only one count was recorded for this clone. The CDR3 spells CASSFENSYYGYTF. CDR3 coding DNA: TGTGCCAGCAGTTTTGAGAATTCCTACTATGGCTACACCTTC. The chain has TRBV28 and TRBJ1-2; D gene ambiguous. In germline, CDR1 is MDHEN, CDR2 SYDVKM. The CDR3 contains 14 residues. Trimming pared 3 bases from V and 3 bases from J, leaving 11 bases between.

The gene calls are TRBV10-3 and TRBJ1-4; D ambiguous. The CDR3 runs to 15 residues. Per germline, CDR1 ENHRY and CDR2 SYGVKD. With 2 bases removed from V and 7 bases from J, the gap between germline ends came to 14 bases. The CDR3 protein is CAISEGMTNGEKLFF. Here the CDR3 DNA reads TGTGCCATCAGTGAGGGAATGACTAATGGTGAAAAACTGTTTTTT.

As regards this clone: Other DNA sequences from this sample encode an identical CDR3 as well. The chain joins TRBV2 to TRBJ2-7, with a weak D call TRBD2 (6 bases). V lost 6 bases and J lost 4, with 10 bases in between. The CDR3 contains 12 residues. Germline values: CDR1 SNHLY, CDR2 FYNNEI. The CDR3 DNA reads TGTGCCAGCAGCCCCGGGGGATACGAGCAGTACTTC. Protein product: CASSPGGYEQYF.

V and J are TRBV19 and TRBJ2-2; D perhaps matches TRBD1 (5 bases). Trimming pared 8 bases from V and 2 bases from J, leaving 12 bases between. Germline values: CDR1 LNHDA, CDR2 SQIVND (reference sequence). This CDR3 is 14 amino acids long. The CDR3 loop reads CASVRTLNTGELFF. Written as DNA, the CDR3 is TGTGCCAGTGTACGGACACTTAACACCGGGGAGCTGTTTTTT. The full variable domain, its missing parts supplied by reference TRBV19 and TRBJ2-2, is DGGITQSPKYLFRKEGQNVTLSCEQNLNHDAMYWYRQDPGQGLRLIYYSQIVNDFQKGDIAEGYSVSREKKESFPLTVTSAQKNPTAFYLCASVRTLNTGELFFGEGSRLTVL.

As to this clone: Other nucleotide sequences from this sample produce the same CDR3. The V and J genes are TRBV5-1 and TRBJ2-7, with D maybe TRBD1 (7 bases). V gave up 1 base and J gave up 2 bases, with 10 bases separating them. This CDR3 is built from 14 residues. Per germline, CDR1 SGHRS and CDR2 YFSETQ. The CDR3 nucleotides read TGCGCCAGCAGCTTGCAGGGGGGTGCCTACGAGCAGTACTTC. Translated: CASSLQGGAYEQYF. The full variable domain, with the rest looked up from reference TRBV5-1 and TRBJ2-7, is KAGVTQTPRYLIKTRGQQVTLSCSPISGHRSVSWYQQTPGQGLQFLFEYFSETQRNKGNFPGRFSGRQFSNSRSEMNVSTLELGDSALYLCASSLQGGAYEQYFGPGTRLTVT.

The gene calls are TRBV9 and TRBJ2-1; TRBD1 might be the D (6 bases). The CDR3 sequence is 15 residues long. Trimming pared 4 bases from V and 3 bases from J, leaving 14 bases between. Germline CDR1 and CDR2: SGDLS and YYNGEE. CDR3 in DNA: TGTGCCAGCAGCATCAACAGGGCCCACTACAATGAGCAGTTCTTC. Amino acids: CASSINRAHYNEQFF.

This clone appeared a single time. This specimen includes other DNA sequences encoding the same CDR3. As DNA, the CDR3 is TGTGCCAGTAGTCTTGACAGGGAAACTGAAGCTTTCTTT. Translated, it gives CASSLDRETEAFF. The J gene is TRBJ1-1, the V gene TRBV19, with 7 bases that match TRBD1. The length of the CDR3 is 13 residues. Looked up from germline, CDR1 is LNHDA and CDR2 is SQIVND (reference sequence). The V and J ends lost 5 bases and 5 bases, in that order; junction bases with no gene match: 5.

V is TRBV11-2 and J is TRBJ2-1, with 8 bases identical to TRBD2. J gave up 8 bases and V 0 bases, and 12 bases lay outside the gene matches. Germline loops: CDR1 SGHAT, CDR2 FQNNGV. The CDR3 length is 17 residues. CDR3 sequence (DNA): TGTGCCAGCAGCTTAGATCTGGCTAGCGGGCCTACGGATGAGCAGTTCTTC. It specifies CASSLDLASGPTDEQFF.

The chain employs TRBV4-1 and TRBJ1-5; 9 nucleotides align to TRBD1. This CDR3 has 16 residues. The V gene end was trimmed by 3 bases and the J gene end by 5 bases; junction bases not matched to a gene: 8. The germline V gene has CDR1 MGHRA and CDR2 YSYEKL. CDR3: CASSHQPGDRDQPQHF. CDR3 DNA sequence: TGCGCCAGCAGCCACCAACCGGGGGACAGGGATCAGCCCCAGCATTTT.

The chain joins TRBV6-6 to TRBJ1-1, with D hard to call. Trimming pared 6 bases from V and 7 bases from J, leaving 9 bases between. Germline loops: CDR1 MNHNY, CDR2 SVGAGI (reference sequence). This CDR3 has 11 residues. This CDR3 is CASSHRLEAFF. CDR3 in DNA: TGTGCCAGCAGCCACCGTCTTGAAGCTTTCTTT.

V is TRBV5-1 and J is TRBJ2-3, with 8 bases that match TRBD1. Trimming cost V 4 bases and J 3 bases; bases outside gene matches: 13. The CDR3 loop spans 17 amino acids. CDR1 is SGHRS and CDR2 is YFSETQ in the germline V gene. The CDR3 sequence is CASSPTNRDRLTDTQYF. DNA of the CDR3: TGCGCCAGCAGCCCTACTAATCGGGACAGGTTAACAGATACGCAGTATTTT.

The chain combines TRBV5-5 with TRBJ1-4, with a tentative D call TRBD1 (5 bases). This CDR3 spans 13 amino acids. Germline assignment: CDR1 SGHKS and CDR2 YYEKEE (reference sequence). The germline V and J ends were trimmed by 2 bases and 4 bases, with 6 bases remaining between them. CDR3 residues: CASSFGGNEKLFF. The DNA of the CDR3 is TGTGCCAGCAGCTTCGGGGGTAATGAAAAACTGTTTTTT.

Of note for this clone: Other nucleotide sequences in the sample specify the same CDR3. This chain joins TRBV4-1 and TRBJ2-1; no clear D. Germline V gene lookup returns CDR1 MGHRA and CDR2 YSYEKL. The CDR3 totals 13 residues. V lost 4 bases and J 3 bases, leaving 7 bases between the germline ends. CDR3 sequence (DNA): TGCGCCAGCAGCCTTGGCAGCTACAATGAGCAGTTCTTC. This sequence encodes CASSLGSYNEQFF.

The V gene is TRBV27, the J gene TRBJ2-7, with 12 bases identical to TRBD2. Trimming took 3 bases from V and 1 from J; bases not matched to a gene: 1. The CDR3 totals 15 residues. CDR1 is MNHEY, CDR2 SMNVEV, per germline (reference sequence). The CDR3: CASSLTSGRSYEQYF. The DNA of the CDR3 is TGTGCCAGCAGTTTGACTAGCGGGAGATCCTACGAGCAGTACTTC.

The chain combines TRBV4-1 with TRBJ2-7; D unresolved. CDR1 and CDR2 from the germline V gene are MGHRA and YSYEKL. This CDR3 region has 13 residues. With 0 bases removed from V and 4 bases from J, the gap between germline ends came to 7 bases. CDR3: CASSQDLLYEQYF. CDR3 nucleotide sequence: TGCGCCAGCAGCCAAGATTTACTATACGAGCAGTACTTC.

CDR3 coding DNA: TGTGCCACTACCGGGACTAGCCCCTACGAGCAGTACTTC. It yields the protein CATTGTSPYEQYF. The V gene is TRBV28, the J gene TRBJ2-7; TRBD2 matches at 9 bases. J lost 2 bases, V lost 10 bases, and 6 bases had no gene match. This CDR3 region has 13 residues. The V gene's germline CDR1 is MDHEN and CDR2 SYDVKM.

The V and J genes are TRBV10-1 and TRBJ2-7, with TRBD2 matching over 7 bases. CDR3 length: 14 residues. The V segment lost 5 bases and the J segment 2 bases; nucleotides outside the gene matches: 6. Germline CDR1 reads WNHNN; CDR2 reads SYGVQD (reference sequence). The CDR3, as DNA: TGCGCCAGCAGTAGTACCGGGACTACCTACGAGCAGTACTTC. It codes for CASSSTGTTYEQYF.

The chain joins TRBV5-1 to TRBJ1-3; 7 nucleotides match TRBD1. CDR3 length: 18 residues. V trimming: 0 bases; J trimming: 3 bases; junction bases outside the gene matches: 12. CDR1 is SGHRS, CDR2 YFSETQ, per germline. The CDR3, as DNA: TGCGCCAGCAGCTTGGACCAGCTTACAGGGGTTGGTGGAAACACCATATATTTT. Translated, it gives CASSLDQLTGVGGNTIYF.

This clone is a singleton in its sample. The chain couples TRBV27 to TRBJ1-2; D perhaps matches TRBD1 (5 bases). Trimming removed 5 bases from V and 2 bases from J, with 15 bases in between. The CDR3 spans 15 residues. Per the germline V gene, CDR1 is MNHEY and CDR2 is SMNVEV (reference sequence). The CDR3 region is CASSIGTGGNYGYTF. CDR3 DNA: TGTGCCAGCAGTATCGGGACGGGAGGAAACTATGGCTACACCTTC.

This chain links TRBV27 with TRBJ2-3; no clear D. This CDR3 comprises 12 residues. Trimming took 6 bases from V and 0 from J, leaving 4 bases between them. The germline CDR1 and CDR2 sequences are MNHEY and SMNVEV (reference sequence). The CDR3 DNA reads as TGTGCCAGCAGGCCCAGCACAGATACGCAGTATTTT. Its translation is CASRPSTDTQYF.

This chain connects TRBV6-5 to TRBJ1-1, with D perhaps TRBD1 (5 bases). CDR3 size: 15 residues. Per the germline V gene, CDR1 is MNHEY and CDR2 is SVGAGI. V lost 5 bases and J lost 0, with 13 bases in between. CDR3 DNA: TGTGCCAGCAGTGTATCTCAGGGAATGAACACTGAAGCTTTCTTT. Translation gives CASSVSQGMNTEAFF.

The V and J genes are TRBV27 and TRBJ2-7; 7 bases match TRBD2. The CDR3 runs 13 residues. Germline assignment: CDR1 MNHEY and CDR2 SMNVEV (reference sequence). V lost 8 bases and J lost 4; bases outside the gene matches: 8. CDR3 region: CASGGGPLYEQYF. In DNA form, the CDR3 reads TGTGCCAGCGGGGGGGGACCGCTGTACGAGCAGTACTTC.